This T cell receptor (beta chain) was found in a study of blood T cell repertoires in COVID-19. Sequencing was performed with immunoSEQ multiplex PCR; in TCRdb, only in-frame clones are kept and a portion is missing. This sample has roughly 16,000 clones; around 77% occur once, and the top ten carry 13% to 15%. CDR1 and CDR2 (germline): MGHRA, YSYEKL. The junction had 3 bases not matched to a gene; V was cut back by 9 bases and J by 3 bases. The CDR3 contains 12 residues. The J gene is TRBJ2-3, the V gene TRBV4-1, with TRBD1 matching over 7 bases. This TCR was sampled from a human donor in a cohort sampled during active COVID-19. Material: peripheral blood. CDR3 in amino acids: CASQGETDTQYF. CDR3 in DNA: TGCGCCAGTCAGGGGGAGACAGATACGCAGTATTTT.